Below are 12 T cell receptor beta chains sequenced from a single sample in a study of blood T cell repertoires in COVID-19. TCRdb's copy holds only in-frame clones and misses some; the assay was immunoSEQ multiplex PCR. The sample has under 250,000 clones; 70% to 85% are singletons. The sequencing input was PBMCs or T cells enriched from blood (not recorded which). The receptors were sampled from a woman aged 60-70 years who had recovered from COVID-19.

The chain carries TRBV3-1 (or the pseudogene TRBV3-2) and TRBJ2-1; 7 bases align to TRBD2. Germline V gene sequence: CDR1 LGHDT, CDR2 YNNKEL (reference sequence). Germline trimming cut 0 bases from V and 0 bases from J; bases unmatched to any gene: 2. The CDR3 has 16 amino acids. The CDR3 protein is CASSQDPSGSYNEQFF. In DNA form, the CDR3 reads TGTGCCAGCAGCCAAGATCCTAGCGGCTCCTACAATGAGCAGTTCTTC.

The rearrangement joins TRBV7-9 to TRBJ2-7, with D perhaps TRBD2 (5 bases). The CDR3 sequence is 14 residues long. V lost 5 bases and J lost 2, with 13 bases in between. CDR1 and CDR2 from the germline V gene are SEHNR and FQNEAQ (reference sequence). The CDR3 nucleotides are TGTGCCAGCAGCCACACGGGATCCACCTACGAGCAGTACTTC. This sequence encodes CASSHTGSTYEQYF.

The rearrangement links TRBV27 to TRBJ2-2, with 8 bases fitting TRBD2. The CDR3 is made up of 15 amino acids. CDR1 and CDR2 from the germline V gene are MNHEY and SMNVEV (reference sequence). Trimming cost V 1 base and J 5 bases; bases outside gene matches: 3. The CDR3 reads CASSLWAGGTGELFF. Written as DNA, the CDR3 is TGTGCCAGCAGTTTATGGGCGGGGGGTACCGGGGAGCTGTTTTTT.

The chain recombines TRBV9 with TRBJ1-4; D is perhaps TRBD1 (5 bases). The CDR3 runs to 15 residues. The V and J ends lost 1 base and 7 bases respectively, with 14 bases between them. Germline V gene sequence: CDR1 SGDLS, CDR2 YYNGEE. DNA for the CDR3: TGTGCCAGCAGCGTAAACGTTGGTGGGGCTGAAAAACTGTTTTTT. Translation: CASSVNVGGAEKLFF.

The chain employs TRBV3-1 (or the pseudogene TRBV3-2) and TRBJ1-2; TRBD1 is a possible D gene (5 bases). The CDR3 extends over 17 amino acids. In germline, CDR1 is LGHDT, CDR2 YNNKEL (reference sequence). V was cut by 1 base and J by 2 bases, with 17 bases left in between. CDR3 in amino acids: CASSQGTGATTNYGYTF. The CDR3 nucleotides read TGTGCCAGCAGCCAAGGCACAGGTGCTACCACAAACTATGGCTACACCTTC.

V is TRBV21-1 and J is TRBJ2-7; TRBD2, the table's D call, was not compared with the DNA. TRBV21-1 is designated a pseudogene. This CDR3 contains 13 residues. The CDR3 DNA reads TGTGCCAGCAGCTGCGTGTCGGGAGGCGAGCAGTACTTC. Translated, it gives CASSCVSGGEQYF.

CDR3 residues: CASSPLLQHF. For the CDR3, the DNA is TGTGCCAGCAGTCCCCTTCTTCAGCATTTT. This chain links TRBV6-5 with TRBJ1-5; D remains ambiguous. CDR3 size: 10 residues. CDR1 MNHEY and CDR2 SVGAGI come from the germline V gene. V was trimmed by 5 bases and J by 13 bases, leaving 9 bases between them.

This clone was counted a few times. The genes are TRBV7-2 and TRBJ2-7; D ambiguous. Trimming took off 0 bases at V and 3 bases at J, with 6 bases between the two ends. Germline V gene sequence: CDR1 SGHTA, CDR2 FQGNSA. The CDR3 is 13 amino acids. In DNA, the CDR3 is TGTGCCAGCAGCTTAGCGAGACTCTACGAGCAGTACTTC. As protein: CASSLARLYEQYF.

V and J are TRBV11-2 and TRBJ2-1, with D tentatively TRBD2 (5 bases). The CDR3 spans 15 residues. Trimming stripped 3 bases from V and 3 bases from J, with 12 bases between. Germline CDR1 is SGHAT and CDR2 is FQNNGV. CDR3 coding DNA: TGTGCCAGCAGCTTGGGAGAGTCTGTCTACAATGAGCAGTTCTTC. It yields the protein CASSLGESVYNEQFF.

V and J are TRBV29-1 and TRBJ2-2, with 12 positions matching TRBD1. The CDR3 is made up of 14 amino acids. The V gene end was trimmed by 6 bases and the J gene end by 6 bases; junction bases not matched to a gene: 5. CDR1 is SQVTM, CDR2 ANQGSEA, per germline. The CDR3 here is CSVGTGGDAGELFF. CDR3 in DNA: TGCAGCGTGGGGACAGGGGGCGACGCCGGGGAGCTGTTTTTT.

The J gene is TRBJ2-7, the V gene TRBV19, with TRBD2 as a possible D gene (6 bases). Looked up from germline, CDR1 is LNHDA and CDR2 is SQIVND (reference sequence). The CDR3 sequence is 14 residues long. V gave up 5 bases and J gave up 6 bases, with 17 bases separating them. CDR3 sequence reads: CASSGGLRAGEQYF. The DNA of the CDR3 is TGTGCCAGTAGTGGAGGGCTACGCGCAGGCGAGCAGTACTTC.

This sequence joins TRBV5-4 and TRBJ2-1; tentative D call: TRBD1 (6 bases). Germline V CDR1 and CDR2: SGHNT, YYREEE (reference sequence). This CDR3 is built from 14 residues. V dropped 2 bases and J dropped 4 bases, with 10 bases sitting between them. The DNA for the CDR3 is TGTGCCAGCAGCTTACGGGACAAATACAATGAGCAGTTCTTC. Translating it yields CASSLRDKYNEQFF.